The source of this T cell receptor (beta chain) is a study of post-analysis software for immune sequencing data. Whole-study context: Recorded subtypes: relapsing-remitting, secondary progressive, progressive-relapsing; some patients unannotated. Whole-study findings and limits: There were a handful of TRBV segments more frequent in patients than controls, and TRBV5-6, TRBV5-1 and TRBV20-1 were among them.

Researchers reported that TCR beta cDNA libraries carried unique molecular identifiers. In TCRdb, the PCR reads were re-called with MiXCR into one record per CDR3 protein. The sample includes about 540,000 distinct CDR3 sequences, 30% to 40% of them seen just once. As regards this clonotype: What it recognizes is unknown.

Trimming took 3 bases from V and 2 from J; bases not matched to a gene: 13. The CDR3 length is 19 residues. Germline V gene data show CDR1 as DFQATT and CDR2 as SNEGSKA (reference sequence). Source material: blood. The source of this sequence is a girl aged 2 to 17 with multiple sclerosis. The rearrangement joins TRBV20-1 to TRBJ2-3; 14 positions agree with TRBD2. The CDR3 coding sequence is TGCAGTGCTAGCCGGACTAGCGGGGGGCCCCTTAAATTCACAGATACGCAGTATTTT. Translated, it gives CSASRTSGGPLKFTDTQYF.